The 6 T cell receptor beta chains reported below all come from one sample, sequenced in a study of T cell changes during pregnancy in multiple sclerosis. TCRdb's copy holds only in-frame clones and misses some; the assay was immunoSEQ multiplex PCR. The data show about 20,000 clones, with just over 90% seen just once and approximately 0.63% held by the top ten. Sequenced material: CD4+ T cells from peripheral blood mononuclear cells, taken after pregnancy. The receptor source for this set is a female donor in good health, enrolled as a control in a pregnancy study.

CDR3 sequence: CASSLFWGPSGNTIYF. Written as DNA, the CDR3 is TGTGCCAGCAGCCTGTTCTGGGGGCCCTCTGGAAACACCATATATTTT. This chain links TRBV11-2 with TRBJ1-3, with a weak D call TRBD1 (6 bases). This CDR3 contains 16 residues. CDR1 and CDR2 (germline): SGHAT, FQNNGV. The germline V and J ends were trimmed by 5 bases and 0 bases, with 14 bases remaining between them. Complete variable domain (other parts from reference TRBV11-2 and TRBJ1-3): EAGVAQSPRYKIIEKRQSVAFWCNPISGHATLYWYQQILGQGPKLLIQFQNNGVVDDSQLPKDRFSAERLKGVDSTLKIQPAKLEDSAVYLCASSLFWGPSGNTIYFGEGSWLTVV.

J is TRBJ2-4 and V is TRBV28; TRBD1 matches 7 bases. CDR1 is MDHEN and CDR2 is SYDVKM in the germline V gene. CDR3 length: 13 residues. The CDR3 sequence is CAAQGGGKNIQYF. Here the CDR3 DNA reads TGTGCAGCACAAGGGGGCGGCAAAAACATTCAGTACTTC. Full variable domain (remainder filled in from reference TRBV28 and TRBJ2-4): DVKVTQSSRYLVKRTGEKVFLECVQDMDHENMFWYRQDPGLGLRLIYFSYDVKMKEKGDIPEGYSVSREKKERFSLILESASTNQTSMYLCAAQGGGKNIQYFGAGTRLSVL.

This chain connects TRBV21-1 to TRBJ1-5; the table calls TRBD1, which could not be checked here. TRBV21-1 is reported as a pseudogene. The length of the CDR3 is 16 residues. The DNA of the CDR3 is TGTGCCAGCAGCTCCCCCCGGGACATTAGCAATCAGCCCCAGCATTTT. Protein product: CASSSPRDISNQPQHF.

The chain combines TRBV4-3 with TRBJ2-7; D is possibly TRBD1 (5 bases). The CDR3 has 15 amino acids. In germline, CDR1 is LGHNA, CDR2 YSLEER. Trimming cost V 0 bases and J 1 base, with 10 bases left between them. In DNA form, the CDR3 reads TGCGCCAGCAGCCAAGACAGGGCTCGATCCTACGAGCAGTACTTC. It yields the protein CASSQDRARSYEQYF.

The chain employs TRBV10-3 and TRBJ2-2, with 9 positions matching TRBD1. The V and J ends lost 6 bases and 4 bases, in that order; junction bases with no gene match: 6. Germline CDR1 and CDR2: ENHRY and SYGVKD. The CDR3 covers 15 residues. DNA of the CDR3: TGTGCCATCAGAGACAGGGGGGTTGGCACCGGGGAGCTGTTTTTT. It encodes CAIRDRGVGTGELFF.

This rearrangement joins TRBV30 to TRBJ2-1; D call uncertain. The CDR3 totals 15 residues. The germline CDR1 and CDR2 sequences are GTSNPN and SVGIG (reference sequence). V gave up 0 bases and J gave up 0 bases, with 9 bases separating them. Here the CDR3 DNA reads TGTGCCTGGAGTGTACTTGAGAGCTCCTACAATGAGCAGTTCTTC. Amino acid sequence: CAWSVLESSYNEQFF.